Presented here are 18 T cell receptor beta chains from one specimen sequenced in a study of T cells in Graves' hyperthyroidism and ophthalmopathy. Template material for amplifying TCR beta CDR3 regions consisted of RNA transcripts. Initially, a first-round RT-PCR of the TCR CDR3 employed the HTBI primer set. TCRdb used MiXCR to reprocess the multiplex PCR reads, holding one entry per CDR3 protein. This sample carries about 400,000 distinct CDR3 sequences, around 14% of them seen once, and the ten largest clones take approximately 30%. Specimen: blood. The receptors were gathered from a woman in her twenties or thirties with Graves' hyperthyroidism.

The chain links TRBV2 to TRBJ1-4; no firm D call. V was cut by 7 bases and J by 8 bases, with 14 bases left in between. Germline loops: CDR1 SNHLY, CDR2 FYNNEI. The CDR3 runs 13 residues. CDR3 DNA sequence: TGTGCCAGCACTATAACCCTAGGGGAAAAACTGTTTTTT. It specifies CASTITLGEKLFF.

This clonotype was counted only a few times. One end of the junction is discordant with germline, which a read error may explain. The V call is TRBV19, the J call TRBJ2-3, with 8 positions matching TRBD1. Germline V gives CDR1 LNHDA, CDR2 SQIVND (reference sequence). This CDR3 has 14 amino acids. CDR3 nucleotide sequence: TGTGCCAGTAAACGGGACAGGAGCACATATACGCAGTATTTT. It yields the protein CASKRDRSTYTQYF.

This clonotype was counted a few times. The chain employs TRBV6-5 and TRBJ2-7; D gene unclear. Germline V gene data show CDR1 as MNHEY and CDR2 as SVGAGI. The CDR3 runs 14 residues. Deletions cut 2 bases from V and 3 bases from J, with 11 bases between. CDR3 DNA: TGTGCCAGCAGTTACAAACAGCATTTCTACGAGCAGTACTTC. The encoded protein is CASSYKQHFYEQYF.

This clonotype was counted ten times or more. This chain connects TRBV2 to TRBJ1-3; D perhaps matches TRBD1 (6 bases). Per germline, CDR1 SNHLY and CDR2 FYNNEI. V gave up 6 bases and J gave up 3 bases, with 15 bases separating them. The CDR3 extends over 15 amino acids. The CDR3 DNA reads TGTGCCAGCAGCCAAGGACAGAGAAATGGAAACACCATATATTTT. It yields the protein CASSQGQRNGNTIYF.

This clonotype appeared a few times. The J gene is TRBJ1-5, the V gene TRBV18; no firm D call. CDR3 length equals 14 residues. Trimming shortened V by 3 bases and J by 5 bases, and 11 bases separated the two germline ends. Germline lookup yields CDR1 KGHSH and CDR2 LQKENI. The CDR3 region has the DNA TGTGCCAGCTCACCGAGTGGTTCCGATCAGCCCCAGCATTTT. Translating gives CASSPSGSDQPQHF.

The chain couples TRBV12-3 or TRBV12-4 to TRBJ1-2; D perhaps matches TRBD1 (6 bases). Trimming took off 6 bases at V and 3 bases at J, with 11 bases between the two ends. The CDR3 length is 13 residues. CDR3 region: CASRLTGYYGYTF. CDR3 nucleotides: TGTGCCAGCAGGCTTACAGGGTACTATGGCTACACCTTC.

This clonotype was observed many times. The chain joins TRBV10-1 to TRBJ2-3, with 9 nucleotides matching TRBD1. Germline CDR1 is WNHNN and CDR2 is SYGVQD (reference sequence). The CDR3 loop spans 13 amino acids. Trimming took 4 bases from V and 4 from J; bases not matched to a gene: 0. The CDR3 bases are TGCGCCAGCAGTGGACAGGGGGCAGATACGCAGTATTTT. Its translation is CASSGQGADTQYF.

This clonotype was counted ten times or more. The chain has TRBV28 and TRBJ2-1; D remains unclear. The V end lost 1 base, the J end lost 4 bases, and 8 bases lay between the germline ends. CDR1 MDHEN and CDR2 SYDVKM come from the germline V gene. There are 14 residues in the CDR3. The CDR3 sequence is CASSLLYGYNEQFF. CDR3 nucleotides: TGTGCCAGCAGTTTATTGTACGGTTACAATGAGCAGTTCTTC.

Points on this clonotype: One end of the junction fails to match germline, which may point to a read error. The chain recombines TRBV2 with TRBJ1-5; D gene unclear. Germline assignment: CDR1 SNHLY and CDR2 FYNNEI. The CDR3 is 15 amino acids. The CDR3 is CASSLGSYSNQPRHF. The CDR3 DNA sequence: TGTGCCAGCAGTCTCGGGTCTTATAGCAATCAGCCCCGGCATTTT.

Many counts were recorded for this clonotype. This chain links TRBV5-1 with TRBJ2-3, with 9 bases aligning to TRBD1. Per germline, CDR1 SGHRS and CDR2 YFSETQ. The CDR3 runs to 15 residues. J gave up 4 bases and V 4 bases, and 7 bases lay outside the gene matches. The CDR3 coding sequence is TGCGCCAGCAGCCTCGGGACAGGGAGCCCAGATACGCAGTATTTT. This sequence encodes CASSLGTGSPDTQYF. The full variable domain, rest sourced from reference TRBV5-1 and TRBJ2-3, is KAGVTQTPRYLIKTRGQQVTLSCSPISGHRSVSWYQQTPGQGLQFLFEYFSETQRNKGNFPGRFSGRQFSNSRSEMNVSTLELGDSALYLCASSLGTGSPDTQYFGPGTRLTVL.

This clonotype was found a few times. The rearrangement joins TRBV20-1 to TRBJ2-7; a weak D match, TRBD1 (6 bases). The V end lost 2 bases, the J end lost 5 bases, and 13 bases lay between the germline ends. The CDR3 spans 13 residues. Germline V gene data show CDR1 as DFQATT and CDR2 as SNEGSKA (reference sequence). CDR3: CSARLWGRDEQYF. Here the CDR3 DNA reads TGCAGTGCTAGACTTTGGGGGCGCGACGAGCAGTACTTC.

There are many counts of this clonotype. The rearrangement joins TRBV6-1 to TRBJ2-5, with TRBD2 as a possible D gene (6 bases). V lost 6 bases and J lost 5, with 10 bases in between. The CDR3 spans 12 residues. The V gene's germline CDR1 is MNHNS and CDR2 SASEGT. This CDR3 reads CASREGGETQYF. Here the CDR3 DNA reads TGTGCCAGCAGGGAGGGTGGGGAGACCCAGTACTTC.

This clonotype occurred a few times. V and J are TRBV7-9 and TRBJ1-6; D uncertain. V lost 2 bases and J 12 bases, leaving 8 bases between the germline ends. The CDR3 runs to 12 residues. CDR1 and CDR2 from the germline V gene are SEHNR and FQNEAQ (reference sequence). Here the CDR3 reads CASSLTIQPLHF. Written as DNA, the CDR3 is TGTGCCAGCAGCTTAACAATTCAACCCCTCCACTTT.

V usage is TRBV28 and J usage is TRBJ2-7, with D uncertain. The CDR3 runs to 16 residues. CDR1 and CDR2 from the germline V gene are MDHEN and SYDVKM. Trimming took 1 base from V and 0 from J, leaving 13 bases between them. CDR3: CASSLLLGRTSYEQYF. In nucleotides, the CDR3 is TGTGCCAGCAGTTTATTACTCGGACGGACCTCCTACGAGCAGTACTTC.

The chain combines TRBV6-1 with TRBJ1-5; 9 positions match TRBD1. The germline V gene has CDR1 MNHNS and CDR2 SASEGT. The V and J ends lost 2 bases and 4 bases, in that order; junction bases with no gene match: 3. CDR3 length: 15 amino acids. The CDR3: CASSENRGLNQPQHF. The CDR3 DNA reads TGTGCCAGCAGTGAAAACAGGGGGCTTAATCAGCCCCAGCATTTT.

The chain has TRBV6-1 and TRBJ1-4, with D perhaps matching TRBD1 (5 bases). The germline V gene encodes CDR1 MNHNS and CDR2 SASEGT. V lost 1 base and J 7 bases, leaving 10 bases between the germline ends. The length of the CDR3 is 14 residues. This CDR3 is CASSEVQGGEKLFF. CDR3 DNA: TGTGCCAGCAGTGAAGTGCAGGGAGGTGAAAAACTGTTTTTT.

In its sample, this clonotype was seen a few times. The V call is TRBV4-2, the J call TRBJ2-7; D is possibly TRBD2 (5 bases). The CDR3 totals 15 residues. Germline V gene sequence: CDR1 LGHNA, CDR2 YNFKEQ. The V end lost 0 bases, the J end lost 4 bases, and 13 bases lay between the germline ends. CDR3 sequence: CASSQETTRVYEQYF. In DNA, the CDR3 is TGTGCCAGCAGCCAAGAGACAACTAGAGTATACGAGCAGTACTTC.

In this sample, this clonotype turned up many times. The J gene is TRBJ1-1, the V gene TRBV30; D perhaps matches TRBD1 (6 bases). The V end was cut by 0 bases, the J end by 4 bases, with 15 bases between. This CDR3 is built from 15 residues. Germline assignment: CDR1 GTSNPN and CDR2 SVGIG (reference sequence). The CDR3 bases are TGTGCCTGGAGTGTTGGACAGAAGGGTGTCACTGAAGCTTTCTTT. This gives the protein CAWSVGQKGVTEAFF. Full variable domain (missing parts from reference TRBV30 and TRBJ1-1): SQTIHQWPATLVQPVGSPLSLECTVEGTSNPNLYWYRQAAGRGLQLLFYSVGIGQISSEVPQNLSASRPQDRQFILSSKKLLLSDSGFYLCAWSVGQKGVTEAFFGQGTRLTVV.